The rows below give T cell receptor beta chains drawn from one sample of a study of blood T cell repertoires in COVID-19. Repertoires were generated with immunoSEQ multiplex PCR, while TCRdb's copy carries only in-frame clones and drops some. The table includes more than 150,000 clones, 65% to 85% detected once. What was sequenced was peripheral blood. The receptors here all came from a woman over 75 with acute or convalescent COVID-19. The CDR3 runs from the conserved cysteine through the conserved F or W. The order of the fields is V gene, J gene, D gene, clone size, CDR3 DNA, CDR3 protein. D genes are given only for firm matches. Clone size appears in some rows only: once, few, many, or a class for an expanded clone.

>TRBV6-4|TRBJ1-6|NA|NA
TGTGCCAGCAGATCAGGGGTAGGGTCGAATTCACCCCTCCACTTT
CASRSGVGSNSPLHF
>TRBV5-4|TRBJ2-1|TRBD2|once
TGTGCCAGCAGCTCCTGGGGGCTAGCGGGGGGCTATGAGCAGTTCTTC
CASSSWGLAGGYEQFF
>TRBV30|TRBJ1-3|NA|NA
TGTGCCTGGAGTGTAGGCGGGGCTGGAAACACCATATATTTT
CAWSVGGAGNTIYF
>TRBV4-1|TRBJ2-5|TRBD2|NA
TGCGCCAGCAGCCAAGATTCCCCTGGGGGTAGCGGGAGGGAGACCCAGTACTTC
CASSQDSPGGSGRETQYF
>TRBV5-1|TRBJ1-5|TRBD1|NA
TGCGCCAGCAGCGCCGGGACAGGCAATCAGCCCCAGCATTTT
CASSAGTGNQPQHF
>TRBV2|TRBJ2-1|TRBD2|NA
TGTGCCAGCAGTGGACTAGCGATAACCTACGGGGAGTTCTTC
CASSGLAITYGEFF
>TRBV6-5|TRBJ1-1|TRBD1|once
TGTGCCAGCAGTTCACTACAAGGGACAGCGAACACTGAAGCTTTCTTT
CASSSLQGTANTEAFF
>TRBV7-8|TRBJ2-2|TRBD2|NA
TGTGCCAGCGGGCGGGGGGGCACCGGGGAGCTGTTTTTT
CASGRGGTGELFF
>TRBV3-1/TRBV3-2|TRBJ1-2|NA|NA
TGTGCCAGCAGCCAATGGACACCTTTTAACTATGGCTACACCTTC
CASSQWTPFNYGYTF
>TRBV3-1/TRBV3-2|TRBJ1-2|NA|NA
TGTGCCAGCAGTCCCGACAGAAACTATGGCTACACCTTC
CASSPDRNYGYTF
>TRBV2|TRBJ2-1|NA|NA
TGTGCCAGCTCGGCCGCGGGTGAGCAGTTCTTC
CASSAAGEQFF
>TRBV7-3|TRBJ2-2|TRBD2|NA
TGTGCCAGCAGCCCTCGAGCGGGAAACACCGGGGAGCTGTTTTTT
CASSPRAGNTGELFF
>TRBV12-3/TRBV12-4|TRBJ1-1|NA|NA
TGTGCCAGCACCAGACAGTTTGAAGCTTTCTTT
CASTRQFEAFF
>TRBV7-6|TRBJ1-5|TRBD1|few
TGTGCCAGCAGCTTCGGGACAGGGGGAAGTCAGCCCCAGCATTTT
CASSFGTGGSQPQHF
>TRBV2|TRBJ2-7|NA|NA
TGTGCCAGCAGTGAAGCGCTTGCAGGGCCACCCTACGAGCAGTACTTC
CASSEALAGPPYEQYF
>TRBV19|TRBJ2-7|NA|NA
TGTGCCAGTAGTATGGGGGGAGGCTCCTACGAGCAGTACTTC
CASSMGGGSYEQYF
>TRBV5-8|TRBJ1-2|TRBD1|few
TGTGCCAGCAGCTTGGGCCAGGGGGGAGCCTATGGCTACACCTTC
CASSLGQGGAYGYTF
>TRBV5-6|TRBJ2-7|TRBD1|NA
TGTGCCAGCAGCTTGGCGGGGACAGGGGGCCGAAACGAGCAGTACTTC
CASSLAGTGGRNEQYF
>TRBV28|TRBJ1-5|TRBD1|NA
TGTGCCACCTTTGGACAGGGGGCCCATCAGCCCCAGCATTTT
CATFGQGAHQPQHF
>TRBV19|TRBJ2-7|NA|NA
TGTGCCAGTAGTCAAATAACCCGGGAAAGCTCCTACGAGCAGTACTTC
CASSQITRESSYEQYF
>TRBV3-1/TRBV3-2|TRBJ2-1|TRBD2|few
TGTGCCAGCAGCCCGGGACTAGCACACGACAATGAGCAGTTCTTC
CASSPGLAHDNEQFF
>TRBV3-1/TRBV3-2|TRBJ2-7|NA|NA
TGTGCCAGCAGCCAAGCCAGTTCCTACGAGCAGTACTTC
CASSQASSYEQYF
>TRBV18|TRBJ1-5|NA|once
TGTGCCAGCTCACCCAGGAGCGGAGACAATCAGCCCCAGCATTTT
CASSPRSGDNQPQHF
>TRBV6-1|TRBJ2-7|NA|NA
TGTGCCAGCAGTGAAGCTTCGGGAGAGCAGTACTTC
CASSEASGEQYF
>TRBV30|TRBJ2-3|TRBD2|NA
TGTGCCTGGAGGGGACTAGCGGGGGCTGATACGCAGTATTTT
CAWRGLAGADTQYF
>TRBV9|TRBJ1-6|TRBD1|NA
TGTGCCAGCAGCGTAGAGGGACAGGGTGTGTCACCCCTCCACTTT
CASSVEGQGVSPLHF
>TRBV19|TRBJ2-7|NA|once
TGTGCCAGTAGTACACAGGTTGGTGAGCAGTACTTC
CASSTQVGEQYF